Below are 30 T cell receptor beta chains sequenced from a single sample in a study of T cell changes during pregnancy in multiple sclerosis. Libraries were prepared by immunoSEQ multiplex PCR; TCRdb keeps only in-frame clonotypes and omits some of them. The sample consists of under 55,000 clones, 80% to 90% of them appearing once. The sample consisted of peripheral blood, taken in the first trimester of pregnancy. These TCRs come from a female donor with multiple sclerosis, enrolled in a pregnancy study.

The chain employs TRBV5-1 and TRBJ2-4; 8 bases are a match to TRBD1. J lost 2 bases, V lost 4 bases, and 11 bases had no gene match. The V gene's germline CDR1 is SGHRS and CDR2 YFSETQ. This CDR3 has 17 amino acids. CDR3 residues: CASSPADRGPSKNIQYF. CDR3 sequence (DNA): TGCGCCAGCAGCCCCGCTGACAGGGGACCTTCCAAAAACATTCAGTACTTC. The complete variable domain, with remaining parts taken from reference TRBV5-1 and TRBJ2-4, reads KAGVTQTPRYLIKTRGQQVTLSCSPISGHRSVSWYQQTPGQGLQFLFEYFSETQRNKGNFPGRFSGRQFSNSRSEMNVSTLELGDSALYLCASSPADRGPSKNIQYFGAGTRLSVL.

The rearrangement uses TRBV5-1 and TRBJ1-4, with a weak D call TRBD1 (5 bases). Germline V gene lookup returns CDR1 SGHRS and CDR2 YFSETQ. The germline V and J ends were trimmed by 3 bases and 7 bases, with 13 bases remaining between them. This CDR3 contains 14 residues. CDR3 coding DNA: TGCGCCAGCAGCTGGACATCCTCGGGTGAAAAACTGTTTTTT. Translating gives CASSWTSSGEKLFF.

The chain recombines TRBV5-6 with TRBJ2-1; 13 nucleotides line up with TRBD2. V shed 3 bases, J shed 8 bases, and the junction held 5 bases outside the gene matches. CDR3 length equals 15 residues. Germline V CDR1 and CDR2: SGHDT, YYEEEE. The CDR3 sequence: CASSSLGLAGHEQFF. The DNA of the CDR3 is TGTGCCAGCAGCTCCTTGGGACTAGCGGGACATGAGCAGTTCTTC.

This chain joins TRBV11-3 and TRBJ2-1, with D tentatively TRBD2 (6 bases). The CDR3 contains 15 residues. V lost 1 base and J lost 1, with 8 bases in between. The germline V gene encodes CDR1 SGHNT and CDR2 YENEEA. The CDR3 nucleotides read TGTGCCAGCAGCTTAGTCGGGGGATCCTACAATGAGCAGTTCTTC. The encoded protein is CASSLVGGSYNEQFF.

This rearrangement joins TRBV5-4 to TRBJ2-1; 9 nucleotides match TRBD1. Germline CDR1 and CDR2: SGHNT and YYREEE (reference sequence). The CDR3 runs 16 residues. J gave up 1 base and V 4 bases, and 6 bases lay outside the gene matches. This chain's CDR3 is CASSPADRGSYNEQFF. The DNA of the CDR3 is TGTGCCAGCAGCCCTGCGGACAGGGGTTCCTACAATGAGCAGTTCTTC.

The V call is TRBV11-3, the J call TRBJ2-7; D not certain. The CDR3 consists of 12 residues. Trimming took 5 bases from V and 6 from J, leaving 11 bases between them. CDR1 SGHNT and CDR2 YENEEA come from the germline V gene. The CDR3 here is CASSLGWSEQYF. CDR3 sequence (DNA): TGTGCCAGCAGCCTAGGGTGGAGCGAGCAGTACTTC.

This rearrangement joins TRBV11-2 to TRBJ2-5, with 7 bases that match TRBD1. Germline values: CDR1 SGHAT, CDR2 FQNNGV. The length of the CDR3 is 15 residues. V was pared by 1 base and J by 5 bases, with 7 bases of the junction left unmatched. CDR3 nucleotide sequence: TGTGCCAGCAGCTTAGTCCCGACAGGGTTCGAGACCCAGTACTTC. Its protein is CASSLVPTGFETQYF.

The chain recombines TRBV6-4 with TRBJ2-2; D uncertain. The CDR3 extends over 14 amino acids. The germline V gene encodes CDR1 MRHNA and CDR2 SNTAGT. V gave up 0 bases and J gave up 1 base, with 3 bases separating them. CDR3 loop: CASSDSLNTGELFF. The CDR3 DNA reads as TGTGCCAGCAGTGACTCACTGAACACCGGGGAGCTGTTTTTT.

In DNA, the CDR3 is TGCGCCAGCAGCTTACGACTAGGAAGCACAGATACGCAGTATTTT. This encodes CASSLRLGSTDTQYF. The chain has TRBV4-1 and TRBJ2-3; the D gene is possibly TRBD2 (6 bases). This CDR3 comprises 15 residues. V lost 5 bases, J lost 0 bases, and 12 bases lay in between. The germline V gene has CDR1 MGHRA and CDR2 YSYEKL.

The chain joins TRBV6-5 to TRBJ2-7; the D is unclear. Germline V gene lookup returns CDR1 MNHEY and CDR2 SVGAGI. V was cut by 8 bases and J by 2 bases, with 10 bases left in between. The CDR3 spans 12 residues. In nucleotides, the CDR3 is TGTGCCAGCGGGCAGGTTCCCTACGAGCAGTACTTC. Amino acid sequence: CASGQVPYEQYF.

The chain employs TRBV18 and TRBJ1-6, with 7 bases matching TRBD1. The germline CDR1 and CDR2 sequences are KGHSH and LQKENI. This CDR3 is built from 16 residues. V shed 0 bases and J 7 bases; nucleotides not matched to a gene: 6. The CDR3 sequence: CASSPPSGQMNSPLHF. The CDR3 nucleotides read TGTGCCAGCTCACCACCTTCGGGACAGATGAATTCACCCCTCCACTTT.

The rearrangement joins TRBV5-1 to TRBJ1-4; D is unresolved. Per germline, CDR1 SGHRS and CDR2 YFSETQ. V dropped 0 bases and J dropped 5 bases, with 5 bases sitting between them. The CDR3 covers 13 residues. The CDR3 here is CASSLGPNEKLFF. CDR3 in DNA: TGCGCCAGCAGCTTGGGGCCAAATGAAAAACTGTTTTTT.

This chain uses TRBV5-1 with TRBJ1-2; 10 bases align to TRBD1. This CDR3 comprises 14 residues. Trimming removed 4 bases from V and 6 bases from J; junction bases left unmatched: 6. Germline loops: CDR1 SGHRS, CDR2 YFSETQ. The DNA of the CDR3 is TGCGCCAGCAGCCTGACCGGGACAGGGGATGGCTACACCTTC. Translating it yields CASSLTGTGDGYTF.

The CDR3 sequence: CASSIHYEQYF. CDR3 nucleotide sequence: TGTGCCAGCAGCATTCACTACGAGCAGTACTTC. The V call is TRBV7-9, the J call TRBJ2-7; D ambiguous. V shed 5 bases and J shed 3 bases, with 5 bases lying between them. Looked up from germline, CDR1 is SEHNR and CDR2 is FQNEAQ (reference sequence). The CDR3 spans 11 residues. Together with reference TRBV7-9 and TRBJ2-7, the CDR3 gives the full variable domain: DTGVSQNPRHKITKRGQNVTFRCDPISEHNRLYWYRQTLGQGPEFLTYFQNEAQLEKSRLLSDRFSAERPKGSFSTLEIQRTEQGDSAMYLCASSIHYEQYFGPGTRLTVT.

The chain couples TRBV5-6 to TRBJ1-6, with D unclear. Trimming took 3 bases from V and 6 from J, leaving 10 bases between them. The CDR3 is 14 residues long. Germline loops: CDR1 SGHDT, CDR2 YYEEEE. The CDR3 DNA is TGTGCCAGCAGCTGGCCAGCGAGTAATTCACCCCTCCACTTT. This sequence encodes CASSWPASNSPLHF.

This clone was picked up one time. The chain recombines TRBV7-9 with TRBJ2-3; 11 bases map to TRBD1. CDR1 is SEHNR and CDR2 is FQNEAQ in the germline V gene (reference sequence). V was clipped by 6 bases and J by 3 bases; unmatched bases: 5. This CDR3 comprises 15 residues. The CDR3, as DNA: TGTGCCAGCAGGCTCGGACAGGGGGCAACAGATACGCAGTATTTT. It is translated as CASRLGQGATDTQYF.

This clone appeared a single time. The chain couples TRBV12-5 to TRBJ1-5; D call uncertain. Germline lookup yields CDR1 LGHNT and CDR2 FRNRAP. V was shortened by 2 bases and J by 1 base, with 15 bases between the two germline ends. The CDR3 totals 17 residues. CDR3 DNA: TGTGCTAGTGGTTTGACCCCCGACGGGTCGAGCAATCAGCCCCAGCATTTT. Protein product: CASGLTPDGSSNQPQHF. Filled out from reference TRBV12-5 and TRBJ1-5, the complete variable domain reads DARVTQTPRHKVTEMGQEVTMRCQPILGHNTVFWYRQTMMQGLELLAYFRNRAPLDDSGMPKDRFSAEMPDATLATLKIQPSEPRDSAVYFCASGLTPDGSSNQPQHFGDGTRLSIL.

The rearrangement joins TRBV7-9 to TRBJ1-3; D is uncertain. Per germline, CDR1 SEHNR and CDR2 FQNEAQ (reference sequence). The length of the CDR3 is 13 residues. V was cut by 1 base and J by 8 bases, with 9 bases left in between. This chain's CDR3 is CASSLGAGDTIYF. The CDR3 nucleotides are TGTGCCAGCAGCTTAGGGGCGGGTGACACCATATATTTT.

This clone occurred a few times. CDR3 loop: CASSLGVADTQYF. The CDR3 nucleotides read TGTGCCAGCAGCTTGGGCGTGGCAGATACGCAGTATTTT. The chain carries TRBV5-6 and TRBJ2-3; no clear D. Trimming took 0 bases from V and 4 from J, leaving 6 bases between them. Germline assignment: CDR1 SGHDT and CDR2 YYEEEE. CDR3 length: 13 amino acids.

The chain recombines TRBV5-6 with TRBJ2-3; D perhaps matches TRBD1 (6 bases). V lost 0 bases to trimming and J lost 4 bases, with 9 bases between them. CDR1 SGHDT and CDR2 YYEEEE come from the germline V gene. This CDR3 region has 14 residues. The CDR3 loop is CASSLGTESDTQYF. The CDR3 nucleotides read TGTGCCAGCAGCTTGGGGACAGAGTCAGATACGCAGTATTTT.

Points on this clone: Other nucleotide sequences in the sample specify the same CDR3. This rearrangement joins TRBV7-2 to TRBJ2-7, with 8 bases fitting TRBD1. J was trimmed by 0 bases and V by 4 bases; bases with no gene match: 5. CDR3 length: 15 residues. Germline-derived CDR1 and CDR2 are SGHTA and FQGNSA. CDR3 loop: CASSWGQASSYEQYF. The DNA of the CDR3 is TGTGCCAGCAGCTGGGGACAGGCGAGCTCCTACGAGCAGTACTTC. The full variable domain, its missing parts supplied by reference TRBV7-2 and TRBJ2-7, is GAGVSQSPSNKVTEKGKDVELRCDPISGHTALYWYRQSLGQGLEFLIYFQGNSAPDKSGLPSDRFSAERTGGSVSTLTIQRTQQEDSAVYLCASSWGQASSYEQYFGPGTRLTVT.

The chain is built from TRBV27 and TRBJ1-4; D call uncertain. Germline CDR1 reads MNHEY; CDR2 reads SMNVEV (reference sequence). The length of the CDR3 is 14 residues. Trimming took 3 bases from V and 2 from J, leaving 7 bases between them. The CDR3 DNA is TGTGCCAGCAGTTTGAGGCGGACTAATGAAAAACTGTTTTTT. As protein: CASSLRRTNEKLFF.

This chain joins TRBV5-6 and TRBJ1-1, with D possibly being TRBD1 (5 bases). The CDR3 covers 13 residues. Trimming shortened V by 7 bases and J by 6 bases, and 16 bases separated the two germline ends. Germline V gives CDR1 SGHDT, CDR2 YYEEEE. CDR3 bases: TGTGCCAGCTCGGTTGGAGGGGCGTCTGAAGCTTTCTTT. This encodes CASSVGGASEAFF.

The chain recombines TRBV6-5 with TRBJ2-7, with D tentatively TRBD1 (6 bases). V lost 4 bases and J lost 3, with 7 bases in between. The CDR3 length is 12 residues. The germline V gene has CDR1 MNHEY and CDR2 SVGAGI. The CDR3 reads CASSSGDYEQYF. CDR3 DNA sequence: TGTGCCAGCAGTTCAGGGGACTACGAGCAGTACTTC.

This chain joins TRBV7-9 and TRBJ1-3; D possibly corresponds to TRBD1 (5 bases). The CDR3 loop spans 14 amino acids. CDR1 and CDR2 (germline): SEHNR, FQNEAQ (reference sequence). V was clipped by 2 bases and J by 3 bases, with 8 bases between them. Here the CDR3 reads CASSLPGYGNTIYF. The DNA for the CDR3 is TGTGCCAGCAGCTTACCAGGGTATGGAAACACCATATATTTT.

The rearrangement uses TRBV2 and TRBJ1-1; 7 bases are shared with TRBD1. After removal of 1 base from V and 7 bases from J, the junction contained 15 bases not matched to a gene. Germline V lookup: CDR1 SNHLY, CDR2 FYNNEI. CDR3 length: 17 residues. CDR3 region: CASSEVAGGSPIVEAFF. In nucleotides, the CDR3 is TGTGCCAGCAGTGAAGTGGCAGGGGGTAGTCCGATCGTTGAAGCTTTCTTT.

The V and J genes are TRBV15 and TRBJ2-1; a possible D gene is TRBD1 (5 bases). CDR3 size: 16 residues. Germline CDR1 is LNHNV and CDR2 is YYDKDF (reference sequence). V was trimmed by 2 bases and J by 7 bases, leaving 18 bases between them. The CDR3 reads CATSRPTLRGKNEQFF. For the CDR3, the DNA is TGTGCCACCAGCAGACCCACTCTAAGGGGCAAGAATGAGCAGTTCTTC.

The J gene is TRBJ2-2, the V gene TRBV19, with 7 bases lining up with TRBD2. The CDR3 is 16 residues long. J was trimmed by 1 base and V by 11 bases; bases with no gene match: 13. Germline V lookup: CDR1 LNHDA, CDR2 SQIVND (reference sequence). The CDR3 DNA reads TGTGCCTCCCAAGGCTGGGGGGGGAGGAACACCGGGGAGCTGTTTTTT. Protein: CASQGWGGRNTGELFF.

The chain carries TRBV30 and TRBJ1-2; 7 bases align to TRBD1. The V and J ends lost 1 base and 5 bases, in that order; junction bases with no gene match: 1. CDR1 is GTSNPN, CDR2 SVGIG, per germline (reference sequence). CDR3 length equals 12 residues. CDR3 nucleotides: TGTGCCTGGAGTGCGACAGGGTATGGCTACACCTTC. This sequence encodes CAWSATGYGYTF.

The V gene is TRBV6-6, the J gene TRBJ1-2; tentatively, D is TRBD1 (5 bases). This CDR3 comprises 13 residues. Germline V gene sequence: CDR1 MNHNY, CDR2 SVGAGI (reference sequence). Trimming took off 4 bases at V and 4 bases at J, with 10 bases between the two ends. The CDR3 DNA reads as TGTGCCAGCAGTTCAGGGTTTATCTATGGCTACACCTTC. This translates into CASSSGFIYGYTF.